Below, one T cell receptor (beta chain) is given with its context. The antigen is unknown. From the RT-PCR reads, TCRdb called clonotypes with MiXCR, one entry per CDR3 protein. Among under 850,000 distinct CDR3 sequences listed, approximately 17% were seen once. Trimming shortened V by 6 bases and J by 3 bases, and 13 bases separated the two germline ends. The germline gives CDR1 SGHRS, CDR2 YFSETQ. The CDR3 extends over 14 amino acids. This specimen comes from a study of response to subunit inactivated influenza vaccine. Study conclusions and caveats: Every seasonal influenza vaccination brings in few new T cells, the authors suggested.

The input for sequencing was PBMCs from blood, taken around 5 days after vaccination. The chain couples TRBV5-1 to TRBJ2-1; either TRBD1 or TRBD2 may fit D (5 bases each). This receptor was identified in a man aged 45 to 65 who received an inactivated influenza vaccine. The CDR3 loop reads CASTEGPDYNEQFF. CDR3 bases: TGCGCCAGCACTGAGGGGCCAGACTACAATGAGCAGTTCTTC.